One and the same sample provided the 20 T cell receptor beta chains below, sequenced in a study of cytomegalovirus exposure and HLA in healthy donors. TCRdb's copy holds only in-frame clones and misses some; the assay was immunoSEQ multiplex PCR. The sample has a few hundred thousand clones, about 93% seen once. Sequencing was done on a sample of PBMCs. All receptors derive from a woman in her late teens or twenties in good health and CMV-seronegative.

The CDR3 is CATSRDSTGDYGYTF. The CDR3 coding sequence is TGTGCCACCAGCAGAGATTCGACAGGGGACTATGGCTACACCTTC. This chain links TRBV15 with TRBJ1-2, with TRBD1 identical over 8 bases. Germline V lookup: CDR1 LNHNV, CDR2 YYDKDF (reference sequence). The CDR3 runs 15 residues. V lost 0 bases and J lost 3; bases outside the gene matches: 3.

This chain connects TRBV25-1 to TRBJ2-1, with D uncertain. Trimming stripped 1 base from V and 0 bases from J, with 16 bases between. From germline, CDR1 is MGHDK and CDR2 SYGVNS. The CDR3 contains 18 residues. CDR3 sequence: CASSESFTKPSSYNEQFF. DNA for the CDR3: TGTGCCAGCAGTGAATCATTTACTAAACCCAGCTCCTACAATGAGCAGTTCTTC.

This chain links TRBV10-3 with TRBJ2-7; perhaps TRBD1 as D (6 bases). The CDR3 contains 14 residues. Trimming left V 10 bases short and J 2 bases short, with 18 bases between. The germline CDR1 and CDR2 sequences are ENHRY and SYGVKD. The CDR3 DNA is TGTGCCACCGCCCCCCGGACAGCCGCCTACGAGCAGTACTTC. Translation: CATAPRTAAYEQYF.

V gene TRBV30 combines with J gene TRBJ2-5, with 11 bases aligning to TRBD1. V shed 5 bases, J shed 5 bases, and the junction held 4 bases outside the gene matches. This CDR3 comprises 13 residues. From germline, CDR1 is GTSNPN and CDR2 SVGIG (reference sequence). DNA of the CDR3: TGTGCCTGGCGGGACAGGGGGATGGAGACCCAGTACTTC. Amino acids: CAWRDRGMETQYF. Based on the CDR3 plus reference TRBV30 and TRBJ2-5, the full variable domain is SQTIHQWPATLVQPVGSPLSLECTVEGTSNPNLYWYRQAAGRGLQLLFYSVGIGQISSEVPQNLSASRPQDRQFILSSKKLLLSDSGFYLCAWRDRGMETQYFGPGTRLLVL.

This chain uses TRBV5-5 with TRBJ2-7; 10 bases agree with TRBD2. The trim removed 2 bases at V and 0 bases at J, leaving 5 bases unmatched. The CDR3 has 16 residues. CDR1 and CDR2 from the germline V gene are SGHKS and YYEKEE (reference sequence). The CDR3 sequence: CASSLGLAVSSYEQYF. The CDR3 bases are TGTGCCAGCAGCTTAGGACTAGCGGTGAGCTCCTACGAGCAGTACTTC.

This chain uses TRBV20-1 with TRBJ2-3, with 7 bases aligning to TRBD2. The CDR3 extends over 10 amino acids. The germline CDR1 and CDR2 sequences are DFQATT and SNEGSKA (reference sequence). V gave up 5 bases and J gave up 14 bases; unmatched junction bases: 7. The DNA for the CDR3 is TGCAGTGCTTCCGCGGGAGTGGGGTATTTT. This gives the protein CSASAGVGYF.

This sequence joins TRBV6-6 and TRBJ1-1; D is perhaps TRBD1 (6 bases). The CDR3 extends over 13 amino acids. Germline CDR1 and CDR2: MNHNY and SVGAGI (reference sequence). V lost 4 bases to trimming and J lost 8 bases, with 14 bases between them. In nucleotides, the CDR3 is TGTGCCAGCAGTTCAGGGGTGGGAATAGAAGCTTTCTTT. Protein product: CASSSGVGIEAFF.

The chain combines TRBV6-1 with TRBJ1-1; D is unclear. The CDR3 has 11 amino acids. CDR1 and CDR2 (germline): MNHNS, SASEGT. The V end lost 2 bases, the J end lost 7 bases, and 5 bases lay between the germline ends. The chain's CDR3 is CASSELHEAFF. In DNA form, the CDR3 reads TGTGCCAGCAGTGAATTACATGAAGCTTTCTTT.

Remarks on this clone: The same CDR3 arises from other DNA sequences in this sample as well. This chain links TRBV5-1 with TRBJ1-1; possible D gene TRBD1, 6 bases. CDR3 length: 13 residues. The germline V gene has CDR1 SGHRS and CDR2 YFSETQ. V was shortened by 1 base and J by 3 bases, with 7 bases between the two germline ends. The CDR3, as DNA: TGCGCCAGCAGCTTGAAGGGGGACACTGAAGCTTTCTTT. This gives the protein CASSLKGDTEAFF.

The chain carries TRBV2 and TRBJ1-5; D gene uncertain. The CDR3 has 15 amino acids. Germline-derived CDR1 and CDR2 are SNHLY and FYNNEI. The ends were cut back, 4 bases at V and 4 bases at J, with 14 bases in the middle. The CDR3 DNA reads as TGTGCCAGCAGTGTGTCGTGGAGCTCGAATCAGCCCCAGCATTTT. This gives the protein CASSVSWSSNQPQHF.

This chain joins TRBV9 and TRBJ2-1, with 9 bases that match TRBD1. Germline assignment: CDR1 SGDLS and CDR2 YYNGEE. The CDR3 extends over 17 amino acids. The junction had 10 bases not matched to a gene; V was cut back by 3 bases and J by 3 bases. CDR3 loop: CASSAPGQGTNYNEQFF. The CDR3 coding sequence is TGTGCCAGCAGCGCTCCGGGACAGGGAACCAACTACAATGAGCAGTTCTTC.

The chain recombines TRBV27 with TRBJ2-5; D gene uncertain. The CDR3 contains 14 residues. The ends were cut back, 2 bases at V and 5 bases at J, with 12 bases in the middle. Germline loops: CDR1 MNHEY, CDR2 SMNVEV (reference sequence). The CDR3 sequence: CASSLGPSAETQYF. The DNA of the CDR3 is TGTGCCAGCAGTTTAGGTCCTAGTGCGGAGACCCAGTACTTC.

The genes are TRBV9 and TRBJ1-1, with a possible D match to TRBD1 (6 bases). V shed 5 bases and J shed 3 bases, with 14 bases lying between them. Germline V CDR1 and CDR2: SGDLS, YYNGEE. This CDR3 comprises 14 residues. In nucleotides, the CDR3 is TGTGCCAGCAGTTACGCAACAGGGTACACTGAAGCTTTCTTT. Translated, it gives CASSYATGYTEAFF. Full variable domain (remainder filled in from reference TRBV9 and TRBJ1-1): DSGVTQTPKHLITATGQRVTLRCSPRSGDLSVYWYQQSLDQGLQFLIQYYNGEERAKGNILERFSAQQFPDLHSELNLSSLELGDSALYFCASSYATGYTEAFFGQGTRLTVV.

The rearrangement links TRBV19 to TRBJ2-1; 8 bases align to TRBD1. Germline V gives CDR1 LNHDA, CDR2 SQIVND (reference sequence). J was trimmed by 2 bases and V by 4 bases; bases with no gene match: 10. The CDR3 is 17 residues long. Here the CDR3 DNA reads TGTGCCAGTAGTACCGCAGGGACAGGCGGGACCTACAATGAGCAGTTCTTC. This encodes CASSTAGTGGTYNEQFF.

The chain is built from TRBV19 and TRBJ2-1; D call uncertain. Germline CDR1 LNHDA, CDR2 SQIVND (reference sequence). The CDR3 runs 15 residues. Trimming took off 3 bases at V and 3 bases at J, with 12 bases between the two ends. This chain's CDR3 is CASSMEQLLYNEQFF. DNA of the CDR3: TGTGCCAGTAGTATGGAACAGCTCCTCTACAATGAGCAGTTCTTC.

The chain recombines TRBV10-3 with TRBJ1-1, with D unresolved. Per germline, CDR1 ENHRY and CDR2 SYGVKD. CDR3 length equals 13 residues. V was clipped by 10 bases and J by 2 bases, with 14 bases between them. The CDR3 sequence is CATEVRRNTEAFF. DNA of the CDR3: TGTGCCACGGAGGTGAGAAGAAACACTGAAGCTTTCTTT.

This chain joins TRBV27 and TRBJ1-4, with D possibly being TRBD1 (6 bases). Trimming cost V 5 bases and J 0 bases, with 16 bases left between them. CDR1 and CDR2 (germline): MNHEY, SMNVEV (reference sequence). The CDR3 sequence is 17 residues long. The CDR3 bases are TGTGCCAGCAGTGGGGGCAGGCATTTTGCAACTAATGAAAAACTGTTTTTT. Translation: CASSGGRHFATNEKLFF.

V and J are TRBV10-3 and TRBJ1-1; D gene unclear. The CDR3 runs 13 residues. The V end lost 3 bases, the J end lost 8 bases, and 13 bases lay between the germline ends. Germline V gene sequence: CDR1 ENHRY, CDR2 SYGVKD. The CDR3 coding sequence is TGTGCCATCAGTGACCCGCGGGTGACCGAAGCTTTCTTT. Translating gives CAISDPRVTEAFF.

The table lists this clone with a count of one. The chain has TRBV11-2 and TRBJ2-5; 12 bases match TRBD2. J lost 5 bases, V lost 1 base, and 5 bases had no gene match. CDR1 and CDR2 from the germline V gene are SGHAT and FQNNGV. CDR3 length: 16 amino acids. As DNA, the CDR3 is TGTGCCAGCAGCTTAGGTACTAGCGGGAGGACGGAGACCCAGTACTTC. Its protein is CASSLGTSGRTETQYF. Combining the CDR3 with reference TRBV11-2 and TRBJ2-5 gives the whole variable domain EAGVAQSPRYKIIEKRQSVAFWCNPISGHATLYWYQQILGQGPKLLIQFQNNGVVDDSQLPKDRFSAERLKGVDSTLKIQPAKLEDSAVYLCASSLGTSGRTETQYFGPGTRLLVL.

This sequence joins TRBV10-3 and TRBJ2-1; 11 nucleotides line up with TRBD1. The CDR3 is made up of 15 amino acids. V was clipped by 5 bases and J by 6 bases; unmatched bases: 6. CDR1 ENHRY and CDR2 SYGVKD come from the germline V gene. CDR3 nucleotide sequence: TGTGCCATCAGTCCAACCGGGACAGGGGGCAATGAGCAGTTCTTC. Protein sequence: CAISPTGTGGNEQFF.